The rows below give T cell receptor beta chains drawn from one sample of a study of chemoradiotherapy in HPV16-positive cancers. Generated by immunoSEQ multiplex PCR, the TCRdb table keeps only in-frame clones and is missing some. Among over 20,000 clones listed, 87% were seen once. The sample was blood, taken from a patient who underwent chemoradiotherapy. These receptor sequences come from a human donor with HPV-associated anogenital cancer. Both conserved end residues are part of each CDR3. The D gene is left open where the match is weak. Clone size is shown for a subset of rows, as once, few, many or a class of expanded clone.

D gene	V gene	clone size	J gene	CDR3 DNA	CDR3 protein
TRBD2	TRBV4-1	NA	TRBJ2-1	TGCGCCAGCAGCCGCAAGACTAGCGGGTCGGCTTACAATGAGCAGTTCTTC	CASSRKTSGSAYNEQFF
TRBD2	TRBV9	NA	TRBJ2-1	TGTGCCAGCAACCGAGCGGGAGGGCCTATGGATGAGCAGTTCTTC	CASNRAGGPMDEQFF
TRBD2	TRBV7-8	once	TRBJ2-2	TGTGCCAGCAGCCCTATGACTAGCGGGGACACCGGGGAGCTGTTTTTT	CASSPMTSGDTGELFF
NA	TRBV6-1	NA	TRBJ1-4	TGTGCCAGCAGAGAAGAGGAGACTAATGAAAAACTGTTTTTT	CASREEETNEKLFF
NA	TRBV4-3	NA	TRBJ2-2	TGCGCCAGCAGCCAGCGCCTAAATGACGCCGGGGAGCTGTTTTTT	CASSQRLNDAGELFF
TRBD1	TRBV4-1	NA	TRBJ1-5	TGCGCCAGCAGCCAAGGAACAGGGGTTGGGGCAGGGCTTAATCAGCCCCAGCATTTT	CASSQGTGVGAGLNQPQHF
NA	TRBV7-3	NA	TRBJ1-3	TGTGCCAGCAGCCCCACCCCCGGCTCTGGAAACACCATATATTTT	CASSPTPGSGNTIYF
NA	TRBV6-1	NA	TRBJ1-1	TGTGCCAGCACTGCCACCACGGGAAAGAACACTGAAGCTTTCTTT	CASTATTGKNTEAFF
NA	TRBV5-1	NA	TRBJ1-1	TGCGCCAGCAGCTTGGAGCGCAGTTCCTCCACTGAAGCTTTCTTT	CASSLERSSSTEAFF
NA	TRBV9	NA	TRBJ2-3	TGTGCCAGCAGCGTAAACAGGAACCCCCCCACAGATACGCAGTATTTT	CASSVNRNPPTDTQYF
NA	TRBV6-6	NA	TRBJ2-2	TGTGCCAGCAGTTACTCGGGGACCGGGGAGCTGTTTTTT	CASSYSGTGELFF
TRBD2	TRBV4-3	once	TRBJ2-7	TGCGCCAGCAGCCAAGCGCCCGCGGGGGACGAGCAGTACTTC	CASSQAPAGDEQYF
NA	TRBV2	NA	TRBJ1-2	TGTGCCAGCAGCTACTACCCTGGCTACACCTTC	CASSYYPGYTF
TRBD2	TRBV30	NA	TRBJ2-1	TGTGCCTGGACTAGCGGGGGGGCAGATGAGCAGTTCTTC	CAWTSGGADEQFF
NA	TRBV6-1	NA	TRBJ2-1	TGTGCCAGCAAGGAGGACTCCTACAATGAGCAGTTCTTC	CASKEDSYNEQFF
NA	TRBV6-6	once	TRBJ2-7	TGTGCCAGCAGTTACTCGGACACCTACGAGCAGTACTTC	CASSYSDTYEQYF
TRBD1	TRBV2	NA	TRBJ1-4	TGTGCCAGCAGTGTAGACAGGGTGGCAGGTGAAAAACTGTTTTTT	CASSVDRVAGEKLFF
NA	TRBV5-4	NA	TRBJ2-2	TGTGCCAGCGCCCCGGGGGCGCGAACCGGGGAGCTGTTTTTT	CASAPGARTGELFF
TRBD1	TRBV5-1	NA	TRBJ1-1	TGCGCCAGCAGCAAGGGACAGGAGAACACTGAAGCTTTCTTT	CASSKGQENTEAFF
NA	TRBV7-9	NA	TRBJ1-2	TGTGCCAGCAGTTCGGACGGGGGTGGCTACACCTTC	CASSSDGGGYTF
TRBD1	TRBV5-5	NA	TRBJ1-2	TGTGCCAGCAGCTCGGAACAGACAGGGAGCTATGGCTACACCTTC	CASSSEQTGSYGYTF
NA	TRBV7-3	once	TRBJ2-3	TGTGCCAGCAGCTTAGGTGGCACAGATACGCAGTATTTT	CASSLGGTDTQYF
NA	TRBV19	few	TRBJ2-7	TGTGCCAGTAGTATGACAGGAACCTACGAGCAGTACTTC	CASSMTGTYEQYF
NA	TRBV20-1	NA	TRBJ1-3	TGCAGTGCTAGTTCTGGAAACACCATATATTTT	CSASSGNTIYF
NA	TRBV7-2	NA	TRBJ2-7	TGTGCCAGCAGCTTAGGCTCAGGGAACCCCTACGAGCAGTACTTC	CASSLGSGNPYEQYF
NA	TRBV29-1	few	TRBJ1-2	TGCAGCGTTGAAAATCTATTCCGCGGGGGCTACACCTTC	CSVENLFRGGYTF
TRBD1	TRBV6-4	once	TRBJ1-2	TGTGCCAGCAGTGACACGGACAGGGGGTTCCATGGCTACACCTTC	CASSDTDRGFHGYTF
NA	TRBV7-2	NA	TRBJ1-5	TGTGCCAGCAGCCTTTCGACTCCGGGGCCCCAGCATTTT	CASSLSTPGPQHF
NA	TRBV25-1	NA	TRBJ2-2	TGTGCCAGCAGTAGAAGAGGGACGAACACCGGGGAGCTGTTTTTT	CASSRRGTNTGELFF
TRBD2	TRBV12-5	NA	TRBJ2-7	TGTGCTAGTGGTTTGGCCACCCGGTGGGTAGGACTAGCGGGAAGCTACGAGCAGTACTTC	CASGLATRWVGLAGSYEQYF
NA	TRBV2	NA	TRBJ2-2	TGTGCCAGCACCTCGGTTACCGGGGAGCTGTTTTTT	CASTSVTGELFF
NA	TRBV15	NA	TRBJ1-5	TGTGCCACCAGCAGAGACGCAGGGATGGGACAGCCCCAGCATTTT	CATSRDAGMGQPQHF
NA	TRBV7-9	NA	TRBJ2-3	TGTGCCAGCAGCCCACGAGGGGTCGGGACAGATACGCAGTATTTT	CASSPRGVGTDTQYF
NA	TRBV7-9	NA	TRBJ1-6	TGTGCCAGCAGCTTAGCGCTCCTTGGAGGACGCGATTCACCCCTCCACTTT	CASSLALLGGRDSPLHF
TRBD1	TRBV7-2	medium-sized	TRBJ1-3	TGTGCCAGCAGCTTAGGACAGGGGGCTGGAAACACCATATATTTT	CASSLGQGAGNTIYF
TRBD2	TRBV11-2	NA	TRBJ2-3	TGTGCCAGCAGCTTAGCGGGACTAGCGGGAGCAGCAGATACGCAGTATTTT	CASSLAGLAGAADTQYF
NA	TRBV6-6	NA	TRBJ1-4	TGTGCCAGCAGTTACCAAAAGGGGACAACTAATGAAAAACTGTTTTTT	CASSYQKGTTNEKLFF
NA	TRBV5-1	NA	TRBJ1-1	TGCGCCAGCAGCTCGTCTGGGGGCTTGAACACTGAAGCTTTCTTT	CASSSSGGLNTEAFF
NA	TRBV18	NA	TRBJ1-1	TGTGCCAGCTCATACAGGGAGGACACTGAAGCTTTCTTT	CASSYREDTEAFF
NA	TRBV12-5	few	TRBJ1-6	TGTGCTAGTGGTTTCGGAACAGGGACGTATTCACCCCTCCACTTT	CASGFGTGTYSPLHF
NA	TRBV19	NA	TRBJ1-5	TGTGCCACCCGGGACGAGGGGCAGGATCAGCCCCAGCATTTT	CATRDEGQDQPQHF
TRBD1	TRBV5-1	NA	TRBJ2-3	TGCGCCAGCCCCCAGGGGACAGGGGGCGATACGCAGTATTTT	CASPQGTGGDTQYF
TRBD1	TRBV30	NA	TRBJ1-4	TGTGCCTGGGGACAGGGCTCAACTAATGAAAAACTGTTTTTT	CAWGQGSTNEKLFF
TRBD2	TRBV30	NA	TRBJ2-3	TGTGCCTGGAGAATAGCGGGGGCCGCAGATACGCAGTATTTT	CAWRIAGAADTQYF
TRBD2	TRBV2	NA	TRBJ2-7	TGTGCCAGCAGGACTAGCGGCCTTTCCTACGAGCAGTACTTC	CASRTSGLSYEQYF
NA	TRBV19	NA	TRBJ1-5	TGTGCCAGTAGTATATCTGGGAGGGGTCAGCCCCAGCATTTT	CASSISGRGQPQHF
NA	TRBV20-1	NA	TRBJ2-1	TGCAGCATTGACTACAATGAGCAGTTCTTC	CSIDYNEQFF
NA	TRBV6-1	NA	TRBJ2-5	TGTGCCAGCAGTGAAGGGGGTGGAGAGACCCAGTACTTC	CASSEGGGETQYF
NA	TRBV7-9	NA	TRBJ1-5	TGTGCCAGCAGCTGGGGGGCGCTATCGAATCAGCCCCAGCATTTT	CASSWGALSNQPQHF